The T cell receptor (beta chain) described here comes from a study of vaccination effects on CD4 cells after COVID-19 (dated by TCRdb to 2021 to 2024). For context, the study as a whole: Across the study, the median time from the second dose to post-vaccine sampling was 72 days (range 14 to 241). The study compared SARS-CoV-2 spike-specific CD4+ TCR repertoires before and after mRNA vaccination in COVID-19 convalescent patients and infection-naive vaccine recipients. Cultures from other donors in the study were sequenced using the Oncomine TCR Beta short-read assay on an Illumina iSeq 100. The full study included some 10 COVID-19 convalescent patients and a handful of SARS-CoV-2-naive healthy vaccine recipients. The paper as a whole reports these results and caveats: At late post-vaccination timepoints, both infection-induced and vaccine-induced clones showed marked clonal contraction, consistent with waning T cell responses. Among healthy vaccine recipients, nearly all vaccine-induced clones were SARS-CoV-2 mono-reactive, and just 1 of 255 was cross-reactive with common cold coronaviruses. Limitations of the study were the small number of convalescent patients and the absence of early post-infection timepoints.

Trimming removed 6 bases from V and 3 bases from J, leaving 15 bases between the germline ends. For CDR1 and CDR2, the germline V gene lists SNHLY and FYNNEI. Taken from cysteine to phenylalanine, the CDR3 has 15 residues. The retained sequence is limited to the CDR3, 45 bases, with the frame set at the first base. The ViraFEST assay stimulated PBMC with viral peptide pools and then used TCR sequencing to identify antigen-specific CD4+ T cell clonotypes by expansion. After 10 days of culture, CD4+ T cells were isolated with the EasySep CD4+ T cell isolation kit. Two doses of either the BNT162b2 or the mRNA-1273 mRNA SARS-CoV-2 vaccine were administered to participants. Healthy vaccine recipients had no prior SARS-CoV-2 infection, confirmed by negative nucleocapsid antibodies before and after vaccination. Approximately 2 million PBMC per well were cultured with 9 to 10 ug/ml peptides in IMDM containing around 5.3% human AB serum, about 9 IU/ml IL-2 and gentamicin. Half of the culture medium was replaced with fresh IL-2-containing medium on days 3 and 7. Each peptide stimulation condition was cultured in triplicate wells unless otherwise noted. PBMC were separated from whole blood using Ficoll-Paque Plus gradient centrifugation and were then either cryopreserved at -140C or used fresh. The overlapping peptide pools covered the spike proteins of SARS-CoV-2 and of the common cold coronaviruses HCoV-NL63, HCoV-OC43 and HCoV-229E. The QIAamp micro DNA kit was used to extract genomic DNA from the cultured CD4+ T cells.

Libraries were constructed by the immunoSEQ multiplex PCR assay. DNA from the CD4+ T cells that had been cultured and isolated underwent TCR beta CDR3 sequencing. The paper's data handling went like this. The analysis removed non-productive TCR sequences, trimmed reads to the CDR3 region, and retained only CDR3s that were 7 or more amino acids long. The MANAFEST web app was used to identify antigen-specific clonotypes by comparing expansion in peptide wells with expansion in reference cultures. To count as positive, a clone had to show expansion at FDR<0.05 compared with the reference and with all other wells, an odds ratio above 5, and a frequency above 0.1% in two replicate wells. Clonotypes significantly expanded in SARS-CoV-2 spike wells and in at least one common cold coronavirus spike condition were defined as cross-reactive. CDR3 similarity was assessed by Levenshtein distance using the stringdist R package, and unrooted trees were constructed with ape in R 3.6.1. TCRdb provides this immuneACCESS table in a form limited to in-frame rearrangements. Some clones are lacking; in checked studies, under half of them reflect an unresolved V gene, and why the rest are absent is not known. Clone size and the V and J calls come from that table; the DNA yielded D and trimming. The sample includes fewer than 40,000 clones, with around four fifths observed a single time. The ten largest clonotypes hold under 2% of the sample.

Regarding this clone: Which antigen it targets is not known. The record has no base qualities; no much larger clone is one base away.

Source: CD4+ T cells from PBMCs cultured with HCoV-NL63 spike peptides, taken after COVID-19 vaccination. The intended sense of this specimen's cell subset or site label: HCoV-NL63 spike overlapping peptide pool stimulation. The V gene is TRBV2 and the J gene is TRBJ1-5, with TRBD1 tentatively as D gene (6 bases match). This TCR came from a human donor who received a COVID-19 vaccine. Some clones in this sample may be carry-over from other donors' samples. Read as DNA, the sequence is TGTGCCAGCAGCGGCTGGGGGGGCCCCAATCAGCCCCAGCATTTT. Translation gives CASSGWGGPNQPQHF.